This T cell receptor (beta chain) was captured in a study of shared clonotypes between healthy human individuals. In the case of this clone: Its antigen is not known.

For sorted subsets, 150 to 250 ng DNA per replicate equaled about 31,000 T cell genomes. Profiling relied on immunoSEQ multiplex PCR, and the TCRdb table lists in-frame clones only, not all of them. Of about 2.3 million clones in the sample, over 85% are singletons; the top ten hold under 0.45%. After removal of 0 bases from V and 8 bases from J, the junction contained 5 bases not matched to a gene. This CDR3 is built from 14 residues. The V gene's germline CDR1 is SGHTA and CDR2 FQGNSA. Study-wide findings and caveats: With few donors, the genetic and exposure-history diversity represented was limited.

This receptor was obtained from a man aged 18 to 30 in good health. Some clones in this sample may be carry-over from other donors' samples. This chain connects TRBV7-2 to TRBJ1-2, with 8 bases identical to TRBD1. The sample consisted of naive CD4+ T cells from PBMCs. Subset in this sample: CD45RA+ positively selected. The CDR3, as DNA: TGTGCCAGCAGCTTAGCGCAGGGGGCCAGAGGCTACACCTTC. Protein: CASSLAQGARGYTF.